This T cell receptor beta chain emerged from a study of identical twins. General study findings and limits: A partial confounding effect on zero-insertion analyses could come from invariant MAIT and iNKT cells. Abundant cord blood beta clonotypes carried fewer insertions; memory repertoires showed none.

It was template switching that added a universal primer site, and there were unique molecular identifiers on the cDNA. TCRdb analysed the 5' RACE reads with MiXCR anew, one entry per CDR3 protein. The sample holds approximately 620,000 distinct CDR3 sequences, over 8.5% seen once. This clonotype has only a few counts. Its antigen is unknown. Trimming stripped 4 bases from V and 3 bases from J, with 13 bases between. The CDR3 is 15 amino acids. These data also featured in a second study, about yellow fever vaccine responses in identical twins.

The rearrangement joins TRBV12-3 or TRBV12-4 to TRBJ1-5, with a weak D call TRBD1 (5 bases). The receptor comes from a woman aged 18-35 years in good health. The sequenced sample was PBMCs. The CDR3 sequence is CASSWDGMINQPQHF. In DNA, the CDR3 is TGTGCCAGCAGTTGGGACGGAATGATCAATCAGCCCCAGCATTTT.